A selection of T cell receptor beta chains follows, all from one sample in a study of blood T cells in healthy people across ages. MiXCR, run by TCRdb on the 5' RACE reads, gives a single entry per CDR3 protein. The profile shows hundreds of thousands of distinct CDR3 sequences, 40% to 50% of them singletons. The sample comprised blood. The origin of the receptors is a man aged 80 or over in good health. Both conserved end residues are part of each CDR3. A D gene is named only where the DNA matches it firmly. The size field is filled for only some rows; it gives once, few, many or a size class.

D gene,clone size,J gene,V gene,CDR3 DNA,CDR3 protein
TRBD1,.,TRBJ2-1,TRBV4-2,TGTGCCAGCAGCCACTCCTCCGGGACAGGGAGGGGGAATGAGCAGTTCTTC,CASSHSSGTGRGNEQFF
.,few,TRBJ1-1,TRBV3-1,TGTGCCAGCAGCCAAGGGGGTGTGAGGAACACTGAAGCTTTCTTT,CASSQGGVRNTEAFF
.,.,TRBJ2-3,TRBV2,TGTGCCAGCAGTGTCGGGCTACTAGCAGATACGCAGTATTTT,CASSVGLLADTQYF
TRBD1,few,TRBJ2-1,TRBV10-3,TGTGCCATCAACCCGGGACAGCCTTACAATGAGCAGTTCTTC,CAINPGQPYNEQFF
.,.,TRBJ2-4,TRBV12-3/TRBV12-4,TGTGCCAGCAGTTCTTCCACTAGTAAGGGAAACATTCAGTACTTC,CASSSSTSKGNIQYF
.,.,TRBJ2-7,TRBV6-1,TGTGCCAGCAAAACGGCCACCACAAGCTACGAGCAGTACTTC,CASKTATTSYEQYF
TRBD2,many,TRBJ2-5,TRBV7-2,TGTGCCAGCAGTCCGGGACTAGCGGGGGGTCAAGAGACCCAGTACTTC,CASSPGLAGGQETQYF
.,.,TRBJ2-4,TRBV27,TGTGCCAGCACAGGGGAGAAAAACATTCAGTACTTC,CASTGEKNIQYF
.,.,TRBJ2-3,TRBV29-1,TGCAGCGCCCGACCGGGGACGGCAGATACGCAGTATTTT,CSARPGTADTQYF
TRBD2,.,TRBJ2-7,TRBV4-3,TGCGCCAGCAGCCAAACGACTAGCGGAATAACCTACGAGCAGTACTTC,CASSQTTSGITYEQYF
.,.,TRBJ2-1,TRBV6-2/TRBV6-3,TGTGCCAGCAGTTCGCCACGGGGACAACTAAGGAATGAGCAGTTCTTC,CASSSPRGQLRNEQFF
TRBD2,.,TRBJ2-5,TRBV6-5,TGTGCCAGCAGGAGCACAGCGGGGGGGCCTGGGAATGAGCAGTACTTC,CASRSTAGGPGNEQYF
.,few,TRBJ2-1,TRBV5-1,TGCGCCAGCAGCCGGCGGGACAGAGGTACGGATGAGCAGTTCTTC,CASSRRDRGTDEQFF
TRBD1,.,TRBJ2-5,TRBV29-1,TGCAGCGCTTGTATTACAGGGGAAGAGACCCAGTACTTC,CSACITGEETQYF
TRBD2,.,TRBJ2-2,TRBV7-2,TGTGCCAGCATCCTCGGGGGGGGGTGGAGAACCGGGGAGCTGTTTTTT,CASILGGGWRTGELFF
.,.,TRBJ2-5,TRBV15,TGTGCCACCAGCAGATCCCCGTTGGTTGAGACCCAGTACTTC,CATSRSPLVETQYF
.,few,TRBJ2-3,TRBV20-1,TGCAGTGCTAGCGACCGAAGCACAGATACGCAGTATTTT,CSASDRSTDTQYF
TRBD1,.,TRBJ2-1,TRBV5-1,TGCGCCAGCAGCTTGGCAACCGGGACAGGGGGCGGCTCCTACAATGAGCAGTTCTTC,CASSLATGTGGGSYNEQFF
.,.,TRBJ2-1,TRBV20-1,TGCAGTGCTACGCTTTCGGGAGCCAATGAGCAGTTCTTC,CSATLSGANEQFF
TRBD1,.,TRBJ2-2,TRBV12-3/TRBV12-4,TGTGCCAGCAGCCTCCTCGGGACAGGGTTGGCCGGGGAGCTGTTTTTT,CASSLLGTGLAGELFF
TRBD1,.,TRBJ1-4,TRBV10-3,TGTGCCATCAGTGAGTCGGGACAGCCTAATGAAAAACTGTTTTTT,CAISESGQPNEKLFF
.,.,TRBJ2-7,TRBV3-1,TGTGCCAGCAGCCAAACCCTAACTAGCTTCACCTACGAGCAGTACTTC,CASSQTLTSFTYEQYF
TRBD1,once,TRBJ1-6,TRBV5-5,TGTGCCAGCAGCCCGGGGACAGTAAATAATTCACCCCTCCACTTT,CASSPGTVNNSPLHF
.,few,TRBJ2-1,TRBV7-9,TGTGCCAGCAGCTTTGACTACAATGAGCAGTTCTTC,CASSFDYNEQFF
TRBD2,.,TRBJ2-7,TRBV29-1,TGCAGCGTTGAAGGGTGGGGGGGCGAGCAGTACTTC,CSVEGWGGEQYF
.,.,TRBJ2-1,TRBV20-1,TGCAGTGCCCCGACAGCGGGCTACAATGAGCAGTTCTTC,CSAPTAGYNEQFF
TRBD2,.,TRBJ2-1,TRBV7-6,TGTGCCAGCAGCCAACCCGGGACTAGCGGAGGATTCAATGAGCAGTTCTTC,CASSQPGTSGGFNEQFF
TRBD2,.,TRBJ2-7,TRBV15,TGTGCCACCAGCTCTCGGACTAGCGGGAACTACGAGCAGTACTTC,CATSSRTSGNYEQYF
TRBD1,.,TRBJ2-1,TRBV6-2/TRBV6-3,TGTGCCAGCAGTTACTCGACCAGGGGGCGGTCCGTTCGGAATGAGCAGTTCTTC,CASSYSTRGRSVRNEQFF
TRBD1,.,TRBJ2-7,TRBV28,TGTGCCAGCAGTTCCACAGGGACAGGGAGAATCTACGAGCAGTACTTC,CASSSTGTGRIYEQYF
.,few,TRBJ2-5,TRBV5-5,TGTGCCAGCAGCTTCCAAGATGCGGGGGCAAGGGAGACCCAGTACTTC,CASSFQDAGARETQYF
.,.,TRBJ2-3,TRBV12-3/TRBV12-4,TGTGCCAGCACTACCGTCCGGGGTTGGGGGGATACGCAGTATTTT,CASTTVRGWGDTQYF
.,.,TRBJ1-1,TRBV20-1,TGCAGTGCTAGAGATACAAGGGGTACTGAAGCTTTCTTT,CSARDTRGTEAFF
.,few,TRBJ1-5,TRBV6-5,TGTGCCAGCAGTTACGCGACACCCCATAGCAATCAGCCCCAGCATTTT,CASSYATPHSNQPQHF
.,.,TRBJ2-7,TRBV6-1,TGTGCCAGCGGATCGGTGCCGTACGAGCAGTACTTC,CASGSVPYEQYF
.,.,TRBJ2-7,TRBV3-1,TGTGCCAGCAGCCTTGTCAATACCCAGCAGTACTTC,CASSLVNTQQYF
.,few,TRBJ2-1,TRBV29-1,TGCAGCGTTTCTCGAGGGGGTGAGCAGTTCTTC,CSVSRGGEQFF
.,.,TRBJ2-1,TRBV14,TGTGCCAGTAGCCAGGCGGATGGGCCCGAGCAGTTCTTC,CASSQADGPEQFF
TRBD1,.,TRBJ2-1,TRBV20-1,TGCAGTGCTAGACACAGGGACAGGGACTTTTTAGAGCAGTTCTTC,CSARHRDRDFLEQFF
.,.,TRBJ1-5,TRBV3-1,TGTGCCAGCAGCCACCCAGGGAATCAGCCCCAGCATTTT,CASSHPGNQPQHF
TRBD1,.,TRBJ2-6,TRBV7-2,TGTGCCAGCAGCGCCGACAGGGCTGGGGCCAACGTCCTGACTTTC,CASSADRAGANVLTF
TRBD2,few,TRBJ2-1,TRBV7-2,TGTGCCAGCAGCTTATCAGTTCGGTCCGCTAGCGGGGGGGCCAATGAGCAGTTCTTC,CASSLSVRSASGGANEQFF
TRBD1,.,TRBJ1-1,TRBV6-1,TGTGCCAGCAGTGATTCCAGGGGGCCTGGCACTGAAGCTTTCTTT,CASSDSRGPGTEAFF
TRBD2,.,TRBJ2-7,TRBV28,TGTGCCAGCAGTTTGCAGCGCGGGGGCTACGAGCAGTACTTC,CASSLQRGGYEQYF
TRBD2,many,TRBJ2-5,TRBV29-1,TGCAGCGTTGTGCGGCTAGCGGGAGAGACCCAGTACTTC,CSVVRLAGETQYF
TRBD2,.,TRBJ2-7,TRBV6-5,TGTGCCAGCAGTTACCGGGGACTAGCGGGGGGCCTGCAGTACTTC,CASSYRGLAGGLQYF
TRBD2,.,TRBJ2-1,TRBV24-1,TGTGCCACCAGTGACCGGACTAGCGGGGGGGCCTATGAGCAGTTCTTC,CATSDRTSGGAYEQFF
.,.,TRBJ2-7,TRBV4-2,TGTGCCAGCAGCCAAGAAGAGTTCTACGAGCAGTACTTC,CASSQEEFYEQYF
.,few,TRBJ1-2,TRBV7-2,TGTGCCAGCAGCTTAACCGGGCAGGTATATGGCTACACCTTC,CASSLTGQVYGYTF
.,few,TRBJ2-5,TRBV20-1,TGCAGTGCTACGGCTGGGGAGACCCAGTACTTC,CSATAGETQYF